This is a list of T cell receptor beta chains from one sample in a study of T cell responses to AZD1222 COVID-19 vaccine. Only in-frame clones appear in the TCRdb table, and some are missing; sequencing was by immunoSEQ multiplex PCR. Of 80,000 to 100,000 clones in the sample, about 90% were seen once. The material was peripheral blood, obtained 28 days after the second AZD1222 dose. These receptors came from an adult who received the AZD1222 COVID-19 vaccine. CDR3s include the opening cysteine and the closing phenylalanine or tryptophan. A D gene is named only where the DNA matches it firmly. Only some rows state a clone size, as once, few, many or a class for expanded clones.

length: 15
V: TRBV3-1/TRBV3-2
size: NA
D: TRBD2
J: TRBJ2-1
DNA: TGTGCCAGCAGAGAGACTAGCGGGGCTTACAATGAGCAGTTCTTC
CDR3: CASRETSGAYNEQFF

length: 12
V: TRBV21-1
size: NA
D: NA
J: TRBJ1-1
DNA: TGTGCCAGCAGATGGGACAACACTGAAGCTTTCTTT
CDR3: CASRWDNTEAFF

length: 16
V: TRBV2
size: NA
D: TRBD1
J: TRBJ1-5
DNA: TGTGCCAGCAGTTCACAGGGGGCAGGGAGCAATCAGCCCCAGCATTTT
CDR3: CASSSQGAGSNQPQHF

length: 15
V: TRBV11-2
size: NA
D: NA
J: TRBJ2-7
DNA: TGTGCCAGCAGCTTAGTTCAGGGTATCAGGAGCGAGCAGTACTTC
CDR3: CASSLVQGIRSEQYF

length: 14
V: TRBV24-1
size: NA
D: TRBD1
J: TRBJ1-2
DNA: TGTGCCACCAGTGACCGGGGACAGGGCCGCGGCTACACCTTC
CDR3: CATSDRGQGRGYTF

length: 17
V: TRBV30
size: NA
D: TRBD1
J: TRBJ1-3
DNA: TGTGCCTGGAGCGGAATATTGACAGGGCCCTCTGGAAACACCATATATTTT
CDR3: CAWSGILTGPSGNTIYF

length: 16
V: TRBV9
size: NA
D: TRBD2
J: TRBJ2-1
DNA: TGTGCCAGCAGCGTAGGGGCCCCTAGCGGCCACAATGAGCAGTTCTTC
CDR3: CASSVGAPSGHNEQFF

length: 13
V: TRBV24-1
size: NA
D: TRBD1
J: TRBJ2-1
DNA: TGTGCCACCAGTGACCCTGACAGGGCTGAGCAGTTCTTC
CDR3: CATSDPDRAEQFF

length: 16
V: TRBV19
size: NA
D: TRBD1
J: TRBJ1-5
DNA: TGTGCCAGTAGTATAGATTTCAGGGGGCCCAATCAGCCCCAGCATTTT
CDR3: CASSIDFRGPNQPQHF

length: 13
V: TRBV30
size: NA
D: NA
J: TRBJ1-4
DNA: TGTGCCTGGGCCCGACAGGAGGGACGAAAACTGTTTTTT
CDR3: CAWARQEGRKLFF

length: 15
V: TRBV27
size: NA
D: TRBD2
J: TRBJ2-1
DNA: TGTGCCAGCAGTTTATTGGGTAGCGGGAATTCCGAGCAGTTCTTC
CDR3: CASSLLGSGNSEQFF

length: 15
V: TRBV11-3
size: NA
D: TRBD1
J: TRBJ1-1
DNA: TGTGCCAGCAGCTCCGAGGGACAGGGTCGGGCTGAAGCTTTCTTT
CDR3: CASSSEGQGRAEAFF

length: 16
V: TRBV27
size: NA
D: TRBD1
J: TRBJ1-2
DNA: TGTGCCAGCAGTTTAGGTTCCGGGACAGGGGCTAGGGGCTACACCTTC
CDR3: CASSLGSGTGARGYTF

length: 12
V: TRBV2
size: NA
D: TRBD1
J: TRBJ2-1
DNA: TGTGCCAGCAGTGAAGTGGGACAGGGACAGTTCTTC
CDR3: CASSEVGQGQFF

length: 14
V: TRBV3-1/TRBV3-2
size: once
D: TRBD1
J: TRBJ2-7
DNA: TGTGCCAGCAGCCCGAGACAGGGCCTCTACGAGCAGTACTTC
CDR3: CASSPRQGLYEQYF

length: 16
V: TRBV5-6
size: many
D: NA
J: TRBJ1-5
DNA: TGTGCCAGCAGCACTTATAGGACGGGAGTTTTTCAGCCCCAGCATTTT
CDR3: CASSTYRTGVFQPQHF

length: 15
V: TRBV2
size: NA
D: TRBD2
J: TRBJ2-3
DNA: TGTGCCAGCAGTCTTCTAGCGGGAGGCACAGATACGCAGTATTTT
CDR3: CASSLLAGGTDTQYF

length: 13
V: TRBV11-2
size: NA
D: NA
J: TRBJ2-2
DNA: TGTGCCAGCAGCTTAGGGTTGACCGGGGAGCTGTTTTTT
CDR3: CASSLGLTGELFF

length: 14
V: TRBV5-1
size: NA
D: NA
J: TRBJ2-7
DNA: TGCGCCAGCAGCTTGGCACAGGTACCCCTGGAGCAGTACTTC
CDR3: CASSLAQVPLEQYF

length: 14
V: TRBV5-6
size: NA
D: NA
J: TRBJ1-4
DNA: TGTGCCAGCAGAACCTACGGCGCTAATGAAAAACTGTTTTTT
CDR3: CASRTYGANEKLFF

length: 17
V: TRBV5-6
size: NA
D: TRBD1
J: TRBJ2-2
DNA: TGTGCCAGCAGCTTTGGTGTAGGCAGGGGGCTATCCGGGGAGCTGTTTTTT
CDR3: CASSFGVGRGLSGELFF

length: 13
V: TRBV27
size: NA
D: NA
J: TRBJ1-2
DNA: TGTGCCAGCAGTTTTGCGGGGGCCTATGGCTACACCTTC
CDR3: CASSFAGAYGYTF

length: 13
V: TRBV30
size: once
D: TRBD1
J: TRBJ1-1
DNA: TGTGCCTGGACCTTTCAGGGGGGCACTGAAGCTTTCTTT
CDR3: CAWTFQGGTEAFF

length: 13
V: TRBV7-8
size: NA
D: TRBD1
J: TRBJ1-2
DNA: TGTGCCAGCAGCTTAGAGGGGGCTAATGGCTACACCTTC
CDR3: CASSLEGANGYTF

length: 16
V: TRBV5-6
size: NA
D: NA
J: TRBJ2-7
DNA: TGTGCCAGCAGCTTGGTAAATTCGGCAGGGGTAGGGGAGCAGTACTTC
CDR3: CASSLVNSAGVGEQYF

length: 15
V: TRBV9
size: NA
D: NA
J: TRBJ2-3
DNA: TGTGCCAGCAGCGTAGTCACCCTCGGCACAGATACGCAGTATTTT
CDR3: CASSVVTLGTDTQYF

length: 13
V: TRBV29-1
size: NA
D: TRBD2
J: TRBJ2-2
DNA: TGCAGCTGTAGGGGCGGGGGCACCGGGGAGCTGTTTTTT
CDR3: CSCRGGGTGELFF

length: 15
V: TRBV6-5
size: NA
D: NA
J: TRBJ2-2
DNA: TGTGCCAGCAGACGAGAGACAGGACTCACCGGGGAGCTGTTTTTT
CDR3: CASRRETGLTGELFF

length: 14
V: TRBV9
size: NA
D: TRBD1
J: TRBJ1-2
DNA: TGTGCCAGCAGCCGTTATCAGGGGGCTGATGGCTACACCTTC
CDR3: CASSRYQGADGYTF

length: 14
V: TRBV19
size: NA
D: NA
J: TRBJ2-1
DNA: TGTGCCAGTAGTATTGCGGATACCTACAATGAGCAGTTCTTC
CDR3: CASSIADTYNEQFF

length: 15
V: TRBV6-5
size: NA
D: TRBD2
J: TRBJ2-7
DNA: TGTGCCAGCAGCACCCGGCTCGGGGGGTCCTACGAGCAGTACTTC
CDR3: CASSTRLGGSYEQYF

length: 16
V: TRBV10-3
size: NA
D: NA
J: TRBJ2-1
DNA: TGTGCCACCGAGGCTAGCACGGGTAGCTCCTACAATGAGCAGTTCTTC
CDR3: CATEASTGSSYNEQFF

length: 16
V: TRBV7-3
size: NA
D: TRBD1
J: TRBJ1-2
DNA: TGTGCCAGCAGCCAACTGGACAGGGCGGGGATCTATGGCTACACCTTC
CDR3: CASSQLDRAGIYGYTF

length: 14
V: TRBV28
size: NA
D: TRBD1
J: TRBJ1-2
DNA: TGTGCCAGCAGTTTAGGGACAGAACTAGAGGGCTACACCTTC
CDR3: CASSLGTELEGYTF

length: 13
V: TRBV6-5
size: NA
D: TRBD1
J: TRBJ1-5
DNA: TGTGCCAGCCGGACAGGGGGCAAGCAGCCCCAGCATTTT
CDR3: CASRTGGKQPQHF

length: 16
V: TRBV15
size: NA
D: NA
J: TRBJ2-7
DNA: TGTGCCACCAGCAGGCCCCCCAGGGCCCTGAACTACGAGCAGTACTTC
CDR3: CATSRPPRALNYEQYF

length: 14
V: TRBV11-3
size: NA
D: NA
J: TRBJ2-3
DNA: TGTGCCAGCAGCTTATCGGTGTCCGCGGATACGCAGTATTTT
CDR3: CASSLSVSADTQYF

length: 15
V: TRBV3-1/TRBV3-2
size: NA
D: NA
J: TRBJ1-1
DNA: TGTGCCAGCAGCCGAGGAATTAAGGTGGACACTGAAGCTTTCTTT
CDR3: CASSRGIKVDTEAFF

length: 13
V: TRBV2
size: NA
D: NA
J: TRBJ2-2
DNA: TGTGCCAGCAGCCGAACTAGCCCCGGGGAGCTGTTTTTT
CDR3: CASSRTSPGELFF

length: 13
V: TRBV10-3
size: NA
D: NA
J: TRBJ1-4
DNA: TGTGCCATCAAAGGGACCCCGGAGGGAAAACTGTTTTTT
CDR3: CAIKGTPEGKLFF

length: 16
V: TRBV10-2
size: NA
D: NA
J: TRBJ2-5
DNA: TGCGCCAGCAGTGAGCGTCCAGGGTCTACCAGAGAGACCCAGTACTTC
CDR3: CASSERPGSTRETQYF

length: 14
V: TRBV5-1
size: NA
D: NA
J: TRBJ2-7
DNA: TGCGCCAGCAGCTTCTTCGGGACTGAGTACGAGCAGTACTTC
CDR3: CASSFFGTEYEQYF

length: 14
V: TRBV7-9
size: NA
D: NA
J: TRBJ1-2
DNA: TGTGCCAGCAGCTTAGGGCAGCTCAACTATGGCTACACCTTC
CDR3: CASSLGQLNYGYTF

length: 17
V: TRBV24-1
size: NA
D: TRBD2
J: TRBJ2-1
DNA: TGTGCCACAGGGACTAGTGGGCGAAGAAGCTCCTACAATGAGCAGTTCTTC
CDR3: CATGTSGRRSSYNEQFF

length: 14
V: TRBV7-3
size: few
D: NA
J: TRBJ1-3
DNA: TGTGCCAGCAGCCCGGGAATCTCTGGAAACACCATATATTTT
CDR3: CASSPGISGNTIYF

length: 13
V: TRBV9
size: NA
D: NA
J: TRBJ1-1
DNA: TGTGCCAGCAGCCCGGGCAGGGGTACTGAAGCTTTCTTT
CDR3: CASSPGRGTEAFF

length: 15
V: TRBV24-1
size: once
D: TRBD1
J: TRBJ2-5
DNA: TGTGCCACCAGTGATGCCGGGACAGGCCAAGAGACCCAGTACTTC
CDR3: CATSDAGTGQETQYF

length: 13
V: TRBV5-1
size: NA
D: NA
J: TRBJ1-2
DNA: TGCGCCAGCAGCTTGGCGACGTTGTCCGGCTACACCTTC
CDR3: CASSLATLSGYTF

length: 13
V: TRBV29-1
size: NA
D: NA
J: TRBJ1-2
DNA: TGCAGCGTTGAAGTCAGGGCGGGCTATGGCTACACCTTC
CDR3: CSVEVRAGYGYTF

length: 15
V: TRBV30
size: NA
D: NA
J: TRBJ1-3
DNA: TGTGCCTGGAGTGCCCCCCAGGGTCTTGGAAACACCATATATTTT
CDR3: CAWSAPQGLGNTIYF

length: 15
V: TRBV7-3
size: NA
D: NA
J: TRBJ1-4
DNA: TGTGCCAGCAGCTCCGGTGGGCACGCTAATGAAAAACTGTTTTTT
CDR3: CASSSGGHANEKLFF

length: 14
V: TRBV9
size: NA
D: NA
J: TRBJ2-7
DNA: TGTGCCAGCAGCGTAGGTATTAATTCAAACGAGCAGTACTTC
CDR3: CASSVGINSNEQYF

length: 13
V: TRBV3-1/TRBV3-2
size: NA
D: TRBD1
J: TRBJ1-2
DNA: TGTGCCAGCAGCCAGACAGGGCTGGGGGGCTACACCTTC
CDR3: CASSQTGLGGYTF

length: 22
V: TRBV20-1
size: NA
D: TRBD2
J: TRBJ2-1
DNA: TGCAGTGCTAGTCGAACTAGCGGAAGGACGCCTTCGAGCCCTTTCCCCTTAAATGAGCAGTTCTTC
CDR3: CSASRTSGRTPSSPFPLNEQFF

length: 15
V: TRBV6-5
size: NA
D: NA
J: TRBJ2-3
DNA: TGTGCCAGCAGGTTCCAGGCTGGGGGGACAGATACGCAGTATTTT
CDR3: CASRFQAGGTDTQYF

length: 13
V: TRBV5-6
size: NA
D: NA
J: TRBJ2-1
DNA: TGTGCCAGCAGCTTGGGCCCCGGGACTTCGCAGTTCTTC
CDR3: CASSLGPGTSQFF

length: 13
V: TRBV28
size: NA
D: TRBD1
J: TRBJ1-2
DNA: TGTGCCAGCAGTGCGGACAGGGTGGGTGGCTACACCTTC
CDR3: CASSADRVGGYTF